These T cell receptor beta chains were read from a single sample in a study of T cell repertoires in cytomegalovirus infection. Via MiXCR, TCRdb re-called the reads, giving one row per CDR3 protein. Here the sample spans fewer than 300,000 distinct CDR3 sequences, around 25% being singletons. The sample was PBMCs. These receptors all come from a human donor in good health (CMV status not recorded). Some clones in this sample may be carry-over from other donors' samples. CDR3s leave out the opening cysteine and the closing phenylalanine or tryptophan. A D gene is named only where the DNA matches it firmly. Clone size is not always given. Where it is, it says once, few, many or a class for expanded clones.

TRBJ2-7 | TRBV11-2 | - | - | ASSLDRNRVDEQY
TRBJ1-1 | TRBV5-1 | - | - | ASSLHGKTEAF
TRBJ2-2 | TRBV20-1 | - | - | SARHAAGTGELF
TRBJ1-2 | TRBV11-2 | many | TRBD1 | ASSFRTGGYGYT
TRBJ2-3 | TRBV7-2 | many | - | ASRRTDTQY
TRBJ2-5 | TRBV15 | - | - | ATSRVRRSGETQY
TRBJ2-1 | TRBV29-1 | - | - | SVARGDNEQF
TRBJ2-6 | TRBV11-2 | - | - | ASSLQTGANVLT
TRBJ1-6 | TRBV6-5 | - | - | ASTSRQHHFSLH
TRBJ2-7 | TRBV7-2 | many | TRBD2 | ASSLQAGVSEQY
TRBJ2-6 | TRBV25-1 | - | TRBD1 | ASSATGLIGANVLT
TRBJ1-1 | TRBV29-1 | - | - | SVAPSAAEAF
TRBJ2-7 | TRBV4-1 | many | - | ASSPPLGEQY
TRBJ2-5 | TRBV28 | many | TRBD1 | ASSLTGAETQY
TRBJ2-5 | TRBV7-2 | many | - | ASSLGSSAGQETQY
TRBJ2-2 | TRBV20-1 | once | TRBD1 | SARGQGSSGELF
TRBJ2-7 | TRBV19 | few | TRBD1 | ASSVRDRAYEQY
TRBJ1-2 | TRBV20-1 | - | - | SARDVPGYT
TRBJ2-7 | TRBV6-2/TRBV6-3 | few | - | ASRSAYEQY
TRBJ2-4 | TRBV7-9 | - | - | ASSLEAQGWTKNIQY
TRBJ2-1 | TRBV11-2 | - | - | ASSSRGGVSSYNEQF
TRBJ1-3 | TRBV3-1 | - | - | ASTGFSGNTIY
TRBJ2-7 | TRBV7-8 | few | TRBD1 | ASSADRDEQY
TRBJ2-3 | TRBV7-2 | - | - | ASSFERTDTQY
TRBJ2-3 | TRBV28 | many | - | ASSLEWLGLTTDTQY
TRBJ2-7 | TRBV11-2 | - | - | ASSLVRVGYEQY